This paragraph reports one T cell receptor (beta chain). Its antigen remains unknown. The PCR ran on 60 Vbeta and 13 Jbeta primers. Data came from immunoSEQ multiplex PCR; TCRdb stores just in-frame clones and leaves some out. The profile covers 120,000 or so clones, with around 82% appearing a single time and approximately 10% taken by the ten largest. The length of the CDR3 is 15 residues. Trimming left V 4 bases short and J 1 base short, with 14 bases between. Germline CDR1 SGHNT, CDR2 YYREEE (reference sequence). The source of the sample is a study of cytomegalovirus exposure and HLA in healthy donors. About the research overall: Unique TCRs numbering roughly 85 million, obtained from HLA-typed donors, made up an early data release. Broader study findings: Highest at DRB1 and lowest at HLA-C, TCR association rates differed among HLA loci in a later analysis. Presence/absence comparisons presumed near-even sequencing depth among donors.

This clonotype originated in a young man in good health and CMV-seropositive. The gene calls are TRBV5-4 and TRBJ2-5; no clear D. Sequencing was performed on PBMCs. This chain's CDR3 is CASSRQTHFQETQYF. In nucleotides, the CDR3 is TGTGCCAGCAGCCGCCAGACACACTTCCAAGAGACCCAGTACTTC.